This T cell receptor beta chain appears in the sequencing data of a study of CD8 T cells in ankylosing spondylitis. Regarding the study as a whole: Blood of patients with ankylosing spondylitis appeared to be characterized by a TCR beta motif of 8 or 9 highly homologous variants.

This clonotype was seen a few times. The target antigen is unknown. TCRdb re-called the 5' RACE reads through MiXCR, storing one row per CDR3 protein. The sample lists about 700,000 distinct CDR3 sequences; 15% to 20% were seen once. The clonotype originates from a male donor with ankylosing spondylitis. What was sequenced was blood, either unsorted or a sorted T cell fraction (not recorded which).

CDR3 protein: CAISEGEGYTF. The CDR3 nucleotides read TGTGCCATCAGCGAGGGGGAAGGCTACACCTTC. The genes are TRBV10-3 and TRBJ1-2; possible D gene TRBD1, 6 bases. This CDR3 contains 11 residues. The V gene lost 6 bases and the J gene lost 8 bases, with 10 bases spanning the gap. CDR1 is ENHRY, CDR2 SYGVKD, per germline.